Below, 21 T cell receptor beta chains from the same sample are listed, as sequenced in a study of blood T cell repertoires in COVID-19. Some clones are missing from TCRdb's copy, which holds only in-frame ones; the method was immunoSEQ multiplex PCR. The repertoire holds about 98,000 clones, with roughly 82% as singletons. Sequencing was performed on peripheral blood. Every receptor here comes from a man in his 70s with active or convalescent COVID-19.

The V call is TRBV6-5, the J call TRBJ2-7; D uncertain. The germline V gene has CDR1 MNHEY and CDR2 SVGAGI. Trimming pared 0 bases from V and 6 bases from J, leaving 18 bases between. The CDR3 has 16 amino acids. DNA for the CDR3: TGTGCCAGCAGTTACTCGATTCTAATCCAGTCGGGCGAGCAGTACTTC. Translation gives CASSYSILIQSGEQYF.

This chain joins TRBV30 and TRBJ1-5; possible D gene TRBD1, 5 bases. V was shortened by 6 bases and J by 5 bases, with 14 bases between the two germline ends. Looked up from germline, CDR1 is GTSNPN and CDR2 is SVGIG (reference sequence). This CDR3 has 13 amino acids. DNA for the CDR3: TGTGCCTGTGGGATGGGGGGGGATCAGCCCCAGCATTTT. The encoded protein is CACGMGGDQPQHF.

The chain employs TRBV4-3 and TRBJ2-7; 8 bases align to TRBD1. CDR1 is LGHNA and CDR2 is YSLEER in the germline V gene. V lost 2 bases, J lost 1 base, and 4 bases stayed unmatched. This CDR3 has 15 residues. CDR3 sequence reads: CASSQLDRGSYEQYF. The CDR3 nucleotides read TGCGCCAGCAGCCAACTCGACAGGGGATCCTACGAGCAGTACTTC.

The V call is TRBV11-2, the J call TRBJ2-1; 7 bases map to TRBD1. The length of the CDR3 is 16 residues. J lost 3 bases, V lost 1 base, and 6 bases had no gene match. Germline CDR1 SGHAT, CDR2 FQNNGV. The CDR3 region has the DNA TGTGCCAGCAGCTTAGTACGGGACAGAAACTACAATGAGCAGTTCTTC. Its translation is CASSLVRDRNYNEQFF.

The gene calls are TRBV3-1 (or the pseudogene TRBV3-2) and TRBJ2-7, with 8 bases fitting TRBD2. J was trimmed by 2 bases and V by 3 bases; bases with no gene match: 9. The CDR3 consists of 16 residues. Germline V gene lookup returns CDR1 LGHDT and CDR2 YNNKEL (reference sequence). CDR3 residues: CASSHMGGTRAYEQYF. The CDR3 DNA is TGTGCCAGCAGCCATATGGGGGGGACTAGGGCCTACGAGCAGTACTTC.

The rearrangement joins TRBV19 to TRBJ2-5, with TRBD1 as a possible D gene (6 bases). The germline V gene encodes CDR1 LNHDA and CDR2 SQIVND (reference sequence). This CDR3 has 14 amino acids. V lost 5 bases, J lost 4 bases, and 14 bases lay in between. Written as DNA, the CDR3 is TGTGCCAGTAGTCCACAGGGAATCGTAGAGACCCAGTACTTC. It translates to CASSPQGIVETQYF.

V gene TRBV5-1 combines with J gene TRBJ1-5; D might be TRBD1 (6 bases). The germline CDR1 and CDR2 sequences are SGHRS and YFSETQ. There are 14 residues in the CDR3. V was trimmed by 0 bases and J by 3 bases, leaving 7 bases between them. CDR3 nucleotides: TGCGCCAGCAGCTTGGGACAGGCCAATCAGCCCCAGCATTTT. Protein: CASSLGQANQPQHF.

The CDR3 region is CASSFENSPLHF. CDR3 in DNA: TGTGCCAGCAGCTTTGAGAATTCACCCCTCCACTTT. The gene calls are TRBV13 and TRBJ1-6; D unclear. Trimming stripped 3 bases from V and 7 bases from J, with 4 bases between. The V gene's germline CDR1 is PRHDT and CDR2 FYEKMQ (reference sequence). The CDR3 totals 12 residues.

The gene calls are TRBV7-2 and TRBJ2-4; 7 bases line up with TRBD2. The CDR3 length is 15 residues. J was trimmed by 1 base and V by 1 base; bases with no gene match: 1. The V gene's germline CDR1 is SGHTA and CDR2 FQGNSA. The CDR3 protein is CASSLVRGAKNIQYF. The CDR3, as DNA: TGTGCCAGCAGCTTAGTGCGGGGGGCCAAAAACATTCAGTACTTC.

The V gene is TRBV6-5, the J gene TRBJ1-2; a possible D gene is TRBD1 (6 bases). The V end was cut by 4 bases, the J end by 8 bases, with 14 bases between. CDR3 length equals 13 residues. Germline assignment: CDR1 MNHEY and CDR2 SVGAGI. The CDR3 loop is CASSFRGAQGYTF. The DNA for the CDR3 is TGTGCCAGCAGTTTTCGGGGGGCGCAAGGCTACACCTTC.

The gene calls are TRBV6-5 and TRBJ1-4; 7 positions agree with TRBD1. The junction had 6 bases not matched to a gene; V was cut back by 5 bases and J by 6 bases. This CDR3 has 14 amino acids. From germline, CDR1 is MNHEY and CDR2 SVGAGI. Here the CDR3 DNA reads TGTGCCAGCAGTCGACAGGGCACGGATGAAAAACTGTTTTTT. Its protein product is CASSRQGTDEKLFF.

V is TRBV5-1 and J is TRBJ2-1, with 8 bases fitting TRBD1. Germline CDR1 and CDR2: SGHRS and YFSETQ. There are 16 residues in the CDR3. Trimming cost V 4 bases and J 7 bases; bases outside gene matches: 13. The CDR3 DNA reads as TGCGCCAGCAGCCAGGGGACAGGTTTGGGCCGGAATGAGCAGTTCTTC. The encoded protein is CASSQGTGLGRNEQFF.

J is TRBJ2-7 and V is TRBV5-4, with 8 bases identical to TRBD1. CDR1 SGHNT and CDR2 YYREEE come from the germline V gene (reference sequence). The CDR3 consists of 14 residues. V lost 0 bases, J lost 6 bases, and 5 bases stayed unmatched. CDR3 sequence reads: CASSLDTGGFEQYF. In DNA form, the CDR3 reads TGTGCCAGCAGCTTGGATACAGGGGGTTTCGAGCAGTACTTC.

The chain joins TRBV18 to TRBJ2-3, with no clear D. This CDR3 spans 16 amino acids. CDR1 and CDR2 (germline): KGHSH, LQKENI. Trimming removed 1 base from V and 2 bases from J, with 13 bases in between. In DNA, the CDR3 is TGTGCCAGCTCACCACAACCAAGCCCTTTCACAGATACGCAGTATTTT. This gives the protein CASSPQPSPFTDTQYF.

The chain recombines TRBV5-4 with TRBJ2-1, with TRBD1 identical over 7 bases. Trimming cost V 2 bases and J 0 bases; bases outside gene matches: 2. CDR1 and CDR2 (germline): SGHNT, YYREEE (reference sequence). This CDR3 region has 15 residues. CDR3 region: CASSLTGDSYNEQFF. In DNA, the CDR3 is TGTGCCAGCAGCTTAACAGGGGACTCCTACAATGAGCAGTTCTTC. Looking up the rest from reference TRBV5-4 and TRBJ2-1 gives the full variable domain: ETGVTQSPTHLIKTRGQQVTLRCSSQSGHNTVSWYQQALGQGPQFIFQYYREEENGRGNFPPRFSGLQFPNYSSELNVNALELDDSALYLCASSLTGDSYNEQFFGPGTRLTVL.

The gene calls are TRBV27 and TRBJ2-7; 9 bases fit TRBD2. The J call may be faulty, since TRBJ2-1 better matches the DNA end. The CDR3 totals 16 residues. Germline V CDR1 and CDR2: MNHEY, SMNVEV (reference sequence). CDR3 sequence reads: CASSSAAGGPYNEQFF. The DNA of the CDR3 is TGTGCCAGCAGTTCTGCGGCGGGGGGGCCTTACAATGAGCAGTTCTTC.

The genes are TRBV6-5 and TRBJ2-7; D not certain. Between the trimmed V and J ends, which lost 5 bases and 0 bases, there was a span of 8 bases. CDR3 size: 13 residues. Per the germline V gene, CDR1 is MNHEY and CDR2 is SVGAGI. CDR3 residues: CASSTTRSYEQYF. The CDR3 DNA follows: TGTGCCAGCAGTACAACACGCTCCTACGAGCAGTACTTC.

The CDR3 sequence: CASSKEGLPQETQYF. The DNA for the CDR3 is TGTGCCAGCAGCAAGGAGGGACTCCCCCAAGAGACCCAGTACTTC. The chain has TRBV5-5 and TRBJ2-5; weak D call: TRBD2 (6 bases). This CDR3 spans 15 amino acids. V dropped 4 bases and J dropped 1 base, with 14 bases sitting between them. Looked up from germline, CDR1 is SGHKS and CDR2 is YYEKEE (reference sequence).

This clone was observed a few times. The chain has TRBV5-1 and TRBJ2-7, with TRBD1 identical over 11 bases. With 7 bases clipped from V and 5 bases from J, the junction kept 5 bases outside the gene matches. CDR3 length: 13 amino acids. The germline V gene encodes CDR1 SGHRS and CDR2 YFSETQ. The CDR3 protein is CASGRGQGDEQYF. CDR3 coding DNA: TGCGCCAGCGGTCGGGGACAGGGGGACGAGCAGTACTTC. Using reference TRBV5-1 and TRBJ2-7 for the parts outside the CDR3, the full variable domain is KAGVTQTPRYLIKTRGQQVTLSCSPISGHRSVSWYQQTPGQGLQFLFEYFSETQRNKGNFPGRFSGRQFSNSRSEMNVSTLELGDSALYLCASGRGQGDEQYFGPGTRLTVT.

The V gene is TRBV29-1, the J gene TRBJ2-1; D is perhaps TRBD2 (5 bases). CDR1 SQVTM and CDR2 ANQGSEA come from the germline V gene. CDR3 size: 14 residues. Trimming shortened V by 8 bases and J by 6 bases, and 20 bases separated the two germline ends. The CDR3 nucleotides read TGCAGCTTCTCCTGGACTCCCCAGAGCAATGAGCAGTTCTTC. Translated, it gives CSFSWTPQSNEQFF.

The chain links TRBV11-2 to TRBJ2-3; perhaps TRBD2 as D (5 bases). Trimming removed 2 bases from V and 7 bases from J, with 10 bases in between. The CDR3 is 13 residues long. Germline values: CDR1 SGHAT, CDR2 FQNNGV. CDR3 DNA: TGTGCCAGCAGCTTATTGGCTAGCAATACGCAGTATTTT. It yields the protein CASSLLASNTQYF.